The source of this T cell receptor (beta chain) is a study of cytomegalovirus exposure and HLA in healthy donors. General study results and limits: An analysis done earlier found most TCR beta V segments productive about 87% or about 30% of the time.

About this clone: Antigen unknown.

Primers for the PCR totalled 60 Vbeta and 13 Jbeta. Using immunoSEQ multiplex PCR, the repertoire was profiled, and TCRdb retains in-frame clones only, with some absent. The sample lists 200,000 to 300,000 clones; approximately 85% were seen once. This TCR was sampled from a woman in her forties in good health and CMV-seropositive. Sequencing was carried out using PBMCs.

CDR3 region: CASATQGAVDGYTF. CDR3 nucleotide sequence: TGTGCCAGCGCAACACAGGGGGCGGTAGATGGCTACACCTTC. The chain links TRBV5-4 to TRBJ1-2; 9 nucleotides align to TRBD1. Germline values: CDR1 SGHNT, CDR2 YYREEE (reference sequence). The V gene end was trimmed by 7 bases and the J gene end by 6 bases; junction bases not matched to a gene: 10. This CDR3 region has 14 residues.